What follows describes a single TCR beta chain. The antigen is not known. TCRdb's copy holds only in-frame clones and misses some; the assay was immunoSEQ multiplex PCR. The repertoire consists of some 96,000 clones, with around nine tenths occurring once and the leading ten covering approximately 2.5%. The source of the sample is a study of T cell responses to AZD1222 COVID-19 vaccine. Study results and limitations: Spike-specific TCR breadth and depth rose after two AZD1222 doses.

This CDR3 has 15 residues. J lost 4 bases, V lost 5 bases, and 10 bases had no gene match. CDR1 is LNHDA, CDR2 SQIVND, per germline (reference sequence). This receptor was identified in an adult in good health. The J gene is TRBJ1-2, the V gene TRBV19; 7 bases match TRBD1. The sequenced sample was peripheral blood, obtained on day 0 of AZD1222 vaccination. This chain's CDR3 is CASSASRDSFYGYTF. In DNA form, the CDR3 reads TGTGCCAGTAGTGCCTCCCGGGACAGCTTCTATGGCTACACCTTC.